The entry below gives a single TCR beta chain sequence along with its context. V gave up 5 bases and J gave up 2 bases; unmatched junction bases: 6. Germline CDR1 LGHDT, CDR2 YNNKEL (reference sequence). This CDR3 has 15 amino acids. This sample is part of a study of blood T cell repertoires in COVID-19. Clones were sequenced by immunoSEQ multiplex PCR, and TCRdb holds only the in-frame ones, with some missing. The table lists about 120,000 clones, approximately 87% of them singletons. Sequencing was done on a sample of peripheral blood. The sequence came from a man aged 25-40 years with acute or convalescent COVID-19. The J gene is TRBJ2-1, the V gene TRBV3-1 (or the pseudogene TRBV3-2); TRBD1 agrees at 7 bases. The DNA for the CDR3 is TGTGCCAGCAGCTCCCAACAGGGGACCTACAATGAGCAGTTCTTC. It codes for CASSSQQGTYNEQFF.